This TCR beta chain was identified in a study of blood T cell repertoires in COVID-19. V shed 1 base and J 8 bases; nucleotides not matched to a gene: 10. Germline loops: CDR1 MGHRA, CDR2 YSYEKL. The CDR3 length is 15 residues. TCRdb keeps only in-frame clones here, not all; method: immunoSEQ multiplex PCR. The data show 250,000 to 350,000 clones, 92% seen once. Sequences were obtained from PBMCs or T cells enriched from blood (not recorded which). This clonotype was obtained from a woman between 25 and 40 years old who had recovered from COVID-19. The rearrangement uses TRBV4-1 and TRBJ1-2; 7 bases match TRBD1. CDR3 protein: CASSQVDRDGRGYTF. CDR3 coding DNA: TGCGCCAGCAGCCAAGTTGACAGGGACGGCAGGGGCTACACCTTC.